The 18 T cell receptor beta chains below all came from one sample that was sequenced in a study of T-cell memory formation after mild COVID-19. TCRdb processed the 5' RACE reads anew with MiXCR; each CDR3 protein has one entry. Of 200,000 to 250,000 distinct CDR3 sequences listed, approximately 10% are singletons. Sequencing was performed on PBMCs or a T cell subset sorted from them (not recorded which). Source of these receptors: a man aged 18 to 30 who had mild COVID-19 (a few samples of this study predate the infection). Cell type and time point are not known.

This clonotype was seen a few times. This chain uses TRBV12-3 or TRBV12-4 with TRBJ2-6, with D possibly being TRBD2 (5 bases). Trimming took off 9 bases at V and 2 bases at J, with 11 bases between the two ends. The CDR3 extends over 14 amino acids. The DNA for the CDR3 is TGTGCCAGTTTCGAGGGCGCTGGGGCCAACGTCCTGACTTTC. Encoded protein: CASFEGAGANVLTF.

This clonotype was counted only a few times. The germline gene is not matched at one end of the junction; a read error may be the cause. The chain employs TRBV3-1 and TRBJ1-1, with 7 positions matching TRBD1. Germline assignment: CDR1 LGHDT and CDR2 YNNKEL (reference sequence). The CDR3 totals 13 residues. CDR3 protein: CASSRRGGTEVFF. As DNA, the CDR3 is TGTGCCAGCAGCCGCAGGGGGGGCACTGAAGTTTTCTTT. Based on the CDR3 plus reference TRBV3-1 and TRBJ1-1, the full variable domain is DTAVSQTPKYLVTQMGNDKSIKCEQNLGHDTMYWYKQDSKKFLKIMFSYNNKELIINETVPNRFSPKSPDKAHLNLHINSLELGDSAVYFCASSRRGGTEVFFGQGTRLTVV.

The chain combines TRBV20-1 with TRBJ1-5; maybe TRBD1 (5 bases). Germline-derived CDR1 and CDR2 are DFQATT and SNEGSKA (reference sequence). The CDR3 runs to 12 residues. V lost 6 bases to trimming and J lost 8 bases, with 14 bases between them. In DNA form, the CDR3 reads TGCAGTGCCAGGGACGTCGTCGAGCCCCAGCATTTT. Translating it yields CSARDVVEPQHF.

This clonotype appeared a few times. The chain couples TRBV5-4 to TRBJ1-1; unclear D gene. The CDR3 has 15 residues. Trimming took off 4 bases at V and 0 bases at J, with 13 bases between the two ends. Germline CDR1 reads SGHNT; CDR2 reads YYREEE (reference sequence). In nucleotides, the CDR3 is TGTGCCAGCAGCCCGCGGGAAGTTTTGAACACTGAAGCTTTCTTT. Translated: CASSPREVLNTEAFF.

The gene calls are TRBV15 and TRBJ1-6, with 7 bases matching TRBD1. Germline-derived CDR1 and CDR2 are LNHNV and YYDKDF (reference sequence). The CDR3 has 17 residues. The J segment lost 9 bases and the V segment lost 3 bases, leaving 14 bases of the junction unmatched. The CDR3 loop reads CATSRWWDSQLGSPLHF. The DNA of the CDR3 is TGTGCCACCAGCAGGTGGTGGGACAGCCAACTAGGTTCACCCCTCCACTTT.

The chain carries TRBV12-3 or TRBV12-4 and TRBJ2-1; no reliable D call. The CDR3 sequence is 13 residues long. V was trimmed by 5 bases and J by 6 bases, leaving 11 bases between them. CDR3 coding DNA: TGTGCCAGCAGTCTGTCGTCGGGCAATGAGCAGTTCTTC. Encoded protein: CASSLSSGNEQFF.

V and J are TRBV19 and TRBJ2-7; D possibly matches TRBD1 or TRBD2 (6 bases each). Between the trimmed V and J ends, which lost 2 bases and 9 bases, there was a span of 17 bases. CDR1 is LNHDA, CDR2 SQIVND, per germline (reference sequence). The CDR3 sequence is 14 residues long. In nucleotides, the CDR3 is TGTGCCAGTAGTATAAACGACCCCGGGGGCGCGCAGTACTTC. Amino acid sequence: CASSINDPGGAQYF.

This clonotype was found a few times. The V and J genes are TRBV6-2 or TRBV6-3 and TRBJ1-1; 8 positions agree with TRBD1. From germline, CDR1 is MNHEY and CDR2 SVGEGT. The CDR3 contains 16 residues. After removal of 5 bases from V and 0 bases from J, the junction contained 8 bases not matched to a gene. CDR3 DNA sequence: TGTGCCAGCAGTAAACGGACAGGGCCTATGAACACTGAAGCTTTCTTT. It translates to CASSKRTGPMNTEAFF.

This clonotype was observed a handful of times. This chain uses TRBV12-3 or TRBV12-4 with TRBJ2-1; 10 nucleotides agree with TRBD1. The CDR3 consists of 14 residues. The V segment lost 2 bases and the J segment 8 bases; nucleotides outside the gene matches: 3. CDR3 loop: CASSLWDRGYEQFF. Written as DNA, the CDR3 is TGTGCCAGCAGTTTATGGGACAGGGGTTATGAGCAGTTCTTC.

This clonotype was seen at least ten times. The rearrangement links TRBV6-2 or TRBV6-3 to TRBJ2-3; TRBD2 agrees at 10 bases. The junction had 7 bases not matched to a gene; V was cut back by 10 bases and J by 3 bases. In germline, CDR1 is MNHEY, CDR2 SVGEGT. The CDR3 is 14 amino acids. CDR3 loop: CATLAGGPTDTQYF. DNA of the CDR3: TGTGCCACCTTAGCGGGGGGCCCAACAGATACGCAGTATTTT.

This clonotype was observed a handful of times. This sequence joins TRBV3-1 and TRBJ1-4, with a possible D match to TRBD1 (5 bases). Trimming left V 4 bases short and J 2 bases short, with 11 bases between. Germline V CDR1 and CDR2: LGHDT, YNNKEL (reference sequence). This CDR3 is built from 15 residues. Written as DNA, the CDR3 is TGTGCCAGCAGCCGATTGAAGGGGACTAATGAAAAACTGTTTTTT. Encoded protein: CASSRLKGTNEKLFF.

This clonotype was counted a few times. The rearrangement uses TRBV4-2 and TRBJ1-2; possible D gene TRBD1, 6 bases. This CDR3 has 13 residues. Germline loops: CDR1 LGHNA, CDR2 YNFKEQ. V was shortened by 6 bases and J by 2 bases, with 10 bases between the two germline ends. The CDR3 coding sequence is TGTGCCAGCAGGGACCAGGGGAACTATGGCTACACCTTC. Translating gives CASRDQGNYGYTF.

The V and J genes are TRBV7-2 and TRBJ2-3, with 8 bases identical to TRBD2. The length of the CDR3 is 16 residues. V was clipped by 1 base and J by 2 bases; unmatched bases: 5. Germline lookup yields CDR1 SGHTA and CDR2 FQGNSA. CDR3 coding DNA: TGTGCCAGCAGCTTAGTTACGGGGGGGGTCACAGATACGCAGTATTTT. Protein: CASSLVTGGVTDTQYF.

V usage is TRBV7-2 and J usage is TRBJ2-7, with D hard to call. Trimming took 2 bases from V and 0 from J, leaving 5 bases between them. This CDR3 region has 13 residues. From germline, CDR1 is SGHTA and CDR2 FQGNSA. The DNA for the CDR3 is TGTGCCAGCAGCTTACCTAGCTCCTACGAGCAGTACGTC. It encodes CASSLPSSYEQYV.

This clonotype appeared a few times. For the CDR3, the DNA is TGCAGTGGGGAGAGAACAGATACGCAGTATTTT. Protein product: CSGERTDTQYF. The chain carries TRBV20-1 and TRBJ2-3; D might be TRBD2 (5 bases). V was trimmed by 7 bases and J by 3 bases, leaving 8 bases between them. The CDR3 loop spans 11 amino acids. Germline V gives CDR1 DFQATT, CDR2 SNEGSKA (reference sequence).

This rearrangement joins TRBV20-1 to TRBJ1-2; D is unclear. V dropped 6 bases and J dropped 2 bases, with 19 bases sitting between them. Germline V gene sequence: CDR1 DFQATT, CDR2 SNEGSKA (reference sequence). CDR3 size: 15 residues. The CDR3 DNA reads TGCAGTGCCTCAAGAAGGTTTAGGGCGAACTATGGCTACACCTTC. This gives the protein CSASRRFRANYGYTF.

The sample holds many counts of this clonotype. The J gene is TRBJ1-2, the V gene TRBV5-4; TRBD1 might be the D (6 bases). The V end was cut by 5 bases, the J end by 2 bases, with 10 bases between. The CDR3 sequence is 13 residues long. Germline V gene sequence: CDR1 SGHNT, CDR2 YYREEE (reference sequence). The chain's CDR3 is CASSPDRNYGYTF. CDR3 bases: TGTGCCAGCAGTCCCGACAGGAACTATGGCTACACCTTC.

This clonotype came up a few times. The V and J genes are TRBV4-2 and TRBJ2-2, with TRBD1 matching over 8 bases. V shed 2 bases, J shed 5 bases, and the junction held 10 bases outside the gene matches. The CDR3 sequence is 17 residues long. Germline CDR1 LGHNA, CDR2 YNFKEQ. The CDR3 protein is CASSQPTGARETGELFF. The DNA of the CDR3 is TGTGCCAGCAGCCAACCGACAGGGGCCCGTGAAACCGGGGAGCTGTTTTTT.